These T cell receptor beta chains were read from a single sample in a study of beta chain features in type 1 diabetes. Sequencing was performed with immunoSEQ multiplex PCR; in TCRdb, only in-frame clones are kept and a portion is missing. Of some 350,000 clones detected, roughly a tenth appear once; the ten largest clones hold 0.45% to 0.65%. What was sequenced was central memory CD4+ T cells from blood. These receptor sequences come from a man aged 25-40 years with type 1 diabetes. Both conserved end residues are part of each CDR3. Each record gives: D gene, clone size, J gene, V gene, CDR3 protein, CDR3 DNA. A D gene is named only where the DNA matches it firmly. Expanded clones get a size class; other rows say once, few or many, or leave the size out.

>NA|NA|TRBJ1-5|TRBV2
CASSEQQGGNQPQHF
TGTGCCAGCAGTGAACAGCAGGGAGGCAATCAGCCCCAGCATTTT
>TRBD1|NA|TRBJ2-1|TRBV7-2
CASSLDQGGSGSYNEQFF
TGTGCCAGCAGCTTAGATCAAGGGGGCTCGGGATCCTACAATGAGCAGTTCTTC
>NA|NA|TRBJ2-7|TRBV6-5
CASSFRHSYEQYF
TGTGCCAGCAGTTTTCGTCACTCCTACGAGCAGTACTTC
>TRBD1|NA|TRBJ2-1|TRBV28
CASSTPTGTGINEQFF
TGTGCCAGCAGTACACCTACTGGGACAGGGATTAATGAGCAGTTCTTC
>TRBD1|many|TRBJ1-1|TRBV28
CASSSSGTANTEAFF
TGTGCCAGCAGTTCATCCGGGACAGCAAACACTGAAGCTTTCTTT
>NA|few|TRBJ2-2|TRBV7-9
CASSPAGASNTGELFF
TGTGCCAGCAGCCCAGCAGGGGCTTCGAACACCGGGGAGCTGTTTTTT
>NA|NA|TRBJ1-2|TRBV5-1
CASSLEQTFYGYTF
TGCGCCAGCAGCTTGGAACAGACATTCTATGGCTACACCTTC
>TRBD2|few|TRBJ2-1|TRBV7-9
CASSAGLAGAYNEQFF
TGTGCCAGCAGCGCCGGACTAGCGGGAGCCTACAATGAGCAGTTCTTC
>NA|few|TRBJ1-1|TRBV11-2
CASSRGGGGTEAFF
TGTGCCAGCAGCCGCGGAGGGGGGGGTACTGAAGCTTTCTTT
>TRBD2|few|TRBJ2-1|TRBV7-8
CASSLAMTSGEQFF
TGTGCCAGCAGCTTAGCTATGACTAGCGGAGAGCAGTTCTTC
>NA|NA|TRBJ1-3|TRBV28
CASSSPGLRSGNTIYF
TGTGCCAGCAGTTCCCCGGGGCTCCGCTCTGGAAACACCATATATTTT
>NA|NA|TRBJ2-5|TRBV28
CASSSQDTETQYF
TGTGCCAGCAGTTCGCAGGATACGGAGACCCAGTACTTC
>NA|few|TRBJ1-5|TRBV19
CASSFGAPGRNQPQHF
TGTGCCAGTAGTTTTGGGGCACCCGGTAGGAATCAGCCCCAGCATTTT
>NA|NA|TRBJ2-7|TRBV5-1
CASSSTYSLSYEQYF
TGCGCCAGCAGTTCCACCTACTCCCTCTCCTACGAGCAGTACTTC
>NA|many|TRBJ1-4|TRBV18
CASSPSGLNEKLFF
TGTGCCAGCTCACCCTCGGGACTTAATGAAAAACTGTTTTTT
>TRBD2|few|TRBJ2-2|TRBV29-1
CSVKGTTNTGELFF
TGCAGCGTTAAGGGGACTACGAACACCGGGGAGCTGTTTTTT
>NA|NA|TRBJ2-3|TRBV4-3
CASSQDSLTDTQYF
TGCGCCAGCAGCCAAGACAGCCTCACAGATACGCAGTATTTT
>NA|many|TRBJ2-1|TRBV30
CAWRGQRRYNEQFF
TGTGCCTGGAGAGGGCAGCGGAGATACAATGAGCAGTTCTTC
>NA|many|TRBJ2-3|TRBV7-2
CASSFLWDTQYF
TGTGCCAGCAGCTTTTTGTGGGATACGCAGTATTTT
>NA|NA|TRBJ1-5|TRBV15
CATSTLTLKFRQPQHF
TGTGCCACCAGCACCCTCACCTTAAAATTCCGTCAGCCCCAGCATTTT
>TRBD2|many|TRBJ2-3|TRBV5-4
CALGGSWGTDTQYF
TGTGCCTTGGGGGGGTCGTGGGGCACAGATACGCAGTATTTT
>TRBD2|few|TRBJ2-5|TRBV18
CASSLRESGETQYF
TGTGCCAGCTCACTGCGGGAGAGTGGAGAGACCCAGTACTTC
>NA|NA|TRBJ2-5|TRBV11-1
CASSLAGTLQETQYF
TGTGCCAGCAGCTTAGCAGGGACCCTCCAAGAGACCCAGTACTTC
>TRBD1|few|TRBJ2-1|TRBV5-1
CASFDRGRNEQFF
TGCGCCAGCTTCGACAGGGGGAGAAATGAGCAGTTCTTC
>TRBD1|few|TRBJ1-5|TRBV6-5
CASGRDSFNNQPQHF
TGTGCCAGCGGCCGGGACAGCTTTAACAATCAGCCCCAGCATTTT
>NA|NA|TRBJ2-1|TRBV11-2
CASSLVLSYNEQFF
TGTGCCAGCAGCTTAGTTCTTAGTTACAATGAGCAGTTCTTC
>NA|NA|TRBJ2-2|TRBV4-1
CASSPRTAPNTGELFF
TGCGCCAGCAGCCCGCGGACGGCGCCGAACACCGGGGAGCTGTTTTTT
>NA|few|TRBJ2-4|TRBV19
CASSILGDNPSKNIQYF
TGTGCCAGTAGTATATTAGGGGACAATCCCTCCAAAAACATTCAGTACTTC
>NA|NA|TRBJ1-5|TRBV14
CASSQVYRKNSNQPQHF
TGTGCCAGCAGCCAAGTTTACAGGAAGAATAGCAATCAGCCCCAGCATTTT
>NA|few|TRBJ2-5|TRBV7-2
CASSLASETQYF
TGTGCCAGCAGCTTAGCGTCAGAGACCCAGTACTTC
>TRBD2|NA|TRBJ2-1|TRBV18
CASSPGTNGLGVISNEQFF
TGTGCCAGCTCACCCGGGACTAATGGGCTCGGGGTGATTTCCAATGAGCAGTTCTTC
>NA|many|TRBJ2-5|TRBV14
CASSRDFQETQYF
TGTGCCAGCAGCCGGGACTTTCAAGAGACCCAGTACTTC